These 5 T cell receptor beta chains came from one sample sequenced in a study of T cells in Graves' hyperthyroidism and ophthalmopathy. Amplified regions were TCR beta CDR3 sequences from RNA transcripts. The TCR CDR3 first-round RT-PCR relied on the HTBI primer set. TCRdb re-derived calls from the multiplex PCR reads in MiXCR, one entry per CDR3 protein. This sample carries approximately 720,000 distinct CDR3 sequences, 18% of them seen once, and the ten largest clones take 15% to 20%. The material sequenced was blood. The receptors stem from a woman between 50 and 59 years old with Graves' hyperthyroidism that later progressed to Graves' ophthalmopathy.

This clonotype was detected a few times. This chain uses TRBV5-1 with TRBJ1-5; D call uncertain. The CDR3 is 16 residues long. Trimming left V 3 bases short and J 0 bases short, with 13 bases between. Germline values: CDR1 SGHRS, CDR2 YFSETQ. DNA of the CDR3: TGCGCCAGCAGCTGGTCTCCGGGTTATAGCAATCAGCCCCAGCATTTT. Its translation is CASSWSPGYSNQPQHF.

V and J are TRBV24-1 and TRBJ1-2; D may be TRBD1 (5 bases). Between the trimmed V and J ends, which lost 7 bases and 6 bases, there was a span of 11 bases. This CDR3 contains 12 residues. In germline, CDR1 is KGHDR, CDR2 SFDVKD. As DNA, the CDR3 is TGTGCCACCAGCCGGGACCACCATGGCTACACCTTC. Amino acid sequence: CATSRDHHGYTF.

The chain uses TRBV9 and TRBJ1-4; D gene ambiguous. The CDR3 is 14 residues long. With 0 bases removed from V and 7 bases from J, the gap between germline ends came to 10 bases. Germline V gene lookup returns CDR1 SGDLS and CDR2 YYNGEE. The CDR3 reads CASSVAATGEKLFF. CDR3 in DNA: TGTGCCAGCAGCGTAGCAGCGACGGGTGAAAAACTGTTTTTT. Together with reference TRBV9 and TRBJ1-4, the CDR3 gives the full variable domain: DSGVTQTPKHLITATGQRVTLRCSPRSGDLSVYWYQQSLDQGLQFLIQYYNGEERAKGNILERFSAQQFPDLHSELNLSSLELGDSALYFCASSVAATGEKLFFGSGTQLSVL.

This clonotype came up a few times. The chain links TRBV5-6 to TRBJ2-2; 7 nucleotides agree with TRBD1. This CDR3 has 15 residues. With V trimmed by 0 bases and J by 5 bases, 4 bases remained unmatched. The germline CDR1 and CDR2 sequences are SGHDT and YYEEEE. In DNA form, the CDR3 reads TGTGCCAGCAGCTTGGGAGGGGGCTGGACCGGGGAGCTGTTTTTT. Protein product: CASSLGGGWTGELFF.

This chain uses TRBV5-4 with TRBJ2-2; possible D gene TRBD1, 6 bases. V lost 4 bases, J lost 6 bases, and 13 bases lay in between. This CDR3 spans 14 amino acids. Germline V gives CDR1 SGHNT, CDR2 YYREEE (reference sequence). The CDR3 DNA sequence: TGTGCCAGCAGCATACAGGGTGCCCCCGGGGAGCTGTTTTTT. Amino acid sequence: CASSIQGAPGELFF.